The sequence of this T cell receptor beta chain was determined in a study of shared clonotypes between healthy human individuals. Study-wide results and caveats: Roughly 5% of naive CD4 clonotypes were shared across four donors. What limited the represented genetic and exposure-history diversity was the small number of donors. What naive subsets generally showed was a larger estimated richness than memory subsets showed.

About this clone itself: Its antigen is not identified.

Every subset had its genomic DNA shared out evenly among several immunoSEQ plates. TCRdb's copy holds only in-frame clones and misses some; the assay was immunoSEQ multiplex PCR. The repertoire holds roughly 2.5 million clones, over 85% seen once, with 0.11% to 0.15% in the top ten. The CDR3 spans 16 residues. After removal of 4 bases from V and 1 base from J, the junction contained 9 bases not matched to a gene. Germline V CDR1 and CDR2: SGHNT, YYREEE (reference sequence). The gene calls are TRBV5-4 and TRBJ2-5; 8 bases are shared with TRBD2. This receptor was taken from a man aged 18 to 30 in good health. Sequencing used naive CD4+ T cells sorted from blood. Indicated subset: CD45RA+ positively selected. The CDR3 bases are TGTGCCAGCAGCCCGAGAGATCGGGGGGGCCAAGAGACCCAGTACTTC. This encodes CASSPRDRGGQETQYF.